This T cell receptor (beta chain) derives from a study of blood T cell repertoires in COVID-19. Background on the study: PBMCs, B-cell-depleted T cells, or T cells were the source of the cDNA or gDNA that made up the material.

Produced via immunoSEQ multiplex PCR; TCRdb's table is partial and in-frame only. In the table there are about 76,000 clones, approximately 78% of which are singletons. Per germline, CDR1 MGHRA and CDR2 YSYEKL. Trimming removed 3 bases from V and 9 bases from J, with 6 bases in between. There are 12 residues in the CDR3. The sequence derives from a woman aged 55-75 years with acute or convalescent COVID-19. The sequenced material came from peripheral blood. This sequence joins TRBV4-1 and TRBJ1-6; the D gene is possibly TRBD1 (5 bases). CDR3 loop: CASSQGGSPLHF. In DNA form, the CDR3 reads TGCGCCAGCAGCCAGGGGGGTTCACCCCTCCACTTT.